This T cell receptor (beta chain) was sequenced for a study of T-cell memory formation after mild COVID-19. Study-level points and caveats: The main location of contracting CD4+ clones was CM and EM, and that of contracting CD8+ clones was EMRA. CD4+ bias marked clones expanding day 15 to 37, unlike balanced contracting clones.

It was 5'RACE with constant-segment primers that produced the TCR alpha and TCR beta cDNA libraries, which carried sample barcodes and UMIs. Via MiXCR, TCRdb re-called the 5' RACE reads, giving one row per CDR3 protein. Of fewer than 250,000 distinct CDR3 sequences in the sample, 18% are singletons; the top ten hold 2% to 2.5%. This clonotype was found a few times. Antigen specificity is unknown. Material for sequencing was PBMCs or a T cell subset sorted from them (not recorded which). This sequence originates from an adult woman who had mild COVID-19 (a few samples of this study predate the infection). Cell type and time point are not known.

The CDR3 sequence is CAINLDRVGGYTF. The CDR3 bases are TGTGCCATCAACTTAGACAGGGTCGGCGGCTACACCTTC. The chain couples TRBV10-3 to TRBJ1-2, with 7 nucleotides matching TRBD1. CDR3 size: 13 residues. Unmatched junction bases numbered 10, after V lost 7 bases and J lost 8 bases. The V gene's germline CDR1 is ENHRY and CDR2 SYGVKD.